A selection of T cell receptor beta chains follows, all from one sample in a study of identical twins. Via MiXCR, TCRdb re-called the 5' RACE reads, giving one row per CDR3 protein. The sample contains some 500,000 distinct CDR3 sequences, 13% to 15% of which appear only once. Another study also made use of these data, one on yellow fever vaccine responses in identical twins.

The sample taken for sequencing was CD4+ T cells sorted from blood. The source is a woman aged 18 to 35 in good health. Both conserved end residues are part of each CDR3. A D gene is named only where the DNA matches it firmly. Clone size is stated in some rows and not others, as once, few, many or a class when expanded.

>TRBV20-1|14|TRBJ1-3|TRBD1|few
TGCAGTGCGCCGACAGGGGGCTCTGGAAACACCATATATTTT
CSAPTGGSGNTIYF
>TRBV19|15|TRBJ2-7|TRBD2|NA
TGTGCCAGTAGTATCGAGGCTAGCGGGAGGTACGAGCAGTACTTC
CASSIEASGRYEQYF
>TRBV6-2/TRBV6-3|16|TRBJ2-2|TRBD1|many
TGTGCCAGCAGTGCACAGGGGGCGCTGGACACCGGGGAGCTGTTTTTT
CASSAQGALDTGELFF
>TRBV3-1|14|TRBJ2-7|NA|NA
TGTGCCAGCAGCCAAGACGCCAACTCCTACGAGCAGTACTTC
CASSQDANSYEQYF
>TRBV6-1|15|TRBJ2-5|TRBD2|few
TGTGCCAGCGTCTGGTGGGGGGGATCGATCGAGACCCAGTACTTC
CASVWWGGSIETQYF
>TRBV20-1|19|TRBJ2-7|TRBD1|once
TGCAGTGCTAGAGTGAATCGGGACAGGGGGGAAGTGGGAATGGCCGAGCAGTACTTC
CSARVNRDRGEVGMAEQYF
>TRBV20-1|11|TRBJ1-5|NA|few
TGCAGTGCCGTGGACGTCCCGACCCAGCATTTT
CSAVDVPTQHF
>TRBV4-1|15|TRBJ2-1|TRBD1|many
TGCGCCAGCAGCCACCCGGGACAGGGCTACAATGAGCAGTTCTTC
CASSHPGQGYNEQFF
>TRBV6-2/TRBV6-3|13|TRBJ2-7|TRBD1|NA
TGTGCCAGCGACCGGGACAGCAGCTACGAGCAGTACTTC
CASDRDSSYEQYF
>TRBV25-1|14|TRBJ2-3|NA|few
TGTGCCAGCAGTGAATTTCTCAGCACAGATACGCAGTATTTT
CASSEFLSTDTQYF
>TRBV5-1|17|TRBJ2-7|NA|many
TGCGCCAGCAGCTTGGAGTCGTCCGGACGGAGCTCCTACGAGCAGTACTTC
CASSLESSGRSSYEQYF
>TRBV5-7|13|TRBJ2-1|NA|few
TGTGCCAGCATGCGCAAGGGAGGCTATGAGCAGTTCTTC
CASMRKGGYEQFF
>TRBV19|18|TRBJ2-5|TRBD2|few
TGTGCCAGTAGCGGACTAGCCGCGGGGAAAACCTCAAGGGAGACCCAGTACTTC
CASSGLAAGKTSRETQYF
>TRBV20-1|15|TRBJ2-3|TRBD2|few
TGCAGTGCTATGGGTCGGGGGGTTAGCACAGATACGCAGTATTTT
CSAMGRGVSTDTQYF
>TRBV7-3|18|TRBJ1-1|NA|few
TGTGCCAGCAGCTTATATACCAACGCCGGGACACTGAACACTGAAGCTTTCTTT
CASSLYTNAGTLNTEAFF
>TRBV7-9|16|TRBJ2-3|TRBD2|few
TGTGCCAGCAGCCCAAGTCTAGCGGGGGGGACAGATACGCAGTATTTT
CASSPSLAGGTDTQYF